Listed below are T cell receptor beta chains from one sample, sequenced in a study of control samples from healthy donors and cancer patients. Only in-frame clones appear in the TCRdb table, and some are missing; sequencing was by immunoSEQ multiplex PCR. The sample records under 75,000 clones, less than 95% being singletons. The sequencing sample was made of PBMCs. These receptors originate from a woman aged 50 to 65 with colorectal cancer. CDR3s include the opening cysteine and the closing phenylalanine or tryptophan. The order of the fields is D gene, V gene, J gene, clone size, CDR3 length, CDR3 protein, CDR3 DNA. A D gene is named only where the DNA matches it firmly. Clone size is not always given. Where it is, it says once, few, many or a class for expanded clones.

TRBD1	TRBV12-3/TRBV12-4	TRBJ2-5	.	13	CASSPGTEETQYF	TGTGCCAGCAGTCCTGGGACAGAAGAGACCCAGTACTTC
.	TRBV7-2	TRBJ2-3	.	13	CASSLGGTDTQYF	TGTGCCAGCAGCTTAGGGGGCACAGATACGCAGTATTTT
.	TRBV12-3/TRBV12-4	TRBJ1-1	.	11	CASSYGPEAFF	TGTGCCAGCAGTTACGGACCTGAAGCTTTCTTT
.	TRBV6-5	TRBJ1-5	large	11	CATERLRAQHF	TGTGCCACCGAACGCCTAAGGGCCCAGCATTTT
TRBD1	TRBV9	TRBJ1-1	.	15	CASSAGTGWNTEAFF	TGTGCCAGCAGCGCGGGGACAGGTTGGAACACTGAAGCTTTCTTT
.	TRBV11-2	TRBJ2-7	.	15	CASSPGGGGTYEQYF	TGTGCCAGCAGCCCCGGGGGAGGGGGCACCTACGAGCAGTACTTC
TRBD1	TRBV29-1	TRBJ2-2	.	13	CSVTTGGAGELFF	TGCAGCGTGACGACAGGGGGGGCCGGGGAGTTGTTTTTT
.	TRBV2	TRBJ2-5	.	13	CASSEGGQGTQYF	TGTGCCAGCAGTGAGGGGGGGCAGGGGACCCAGTACTTC
.	TRBV19	TRBJ1-3	.	15	CASSIFGAGGNTIYF	.
.	TRBV11-2	TRBJ2-2	once	15	CASSLLTGGIGELFF	TGTGCCAGCAGCTTATTGACCGGCGGGATCGGGGAGCTGTTTTTT
TRBD1	TRBV12-3/TRBV12-4	TRBJ1-2	.	13	CASSRGQDYGYTF	TGTGCCAGCAGCCGAGGACAGGACTATGGCTACACCTTC
.	TRBV6-5	TRBJ1-5	.	15	CASSHTGMSNQPQHF	TGTGCCAGCAGCCATACAGGGATGAGCAATCAGCCCCAGCATTTT
.	TRBV5-1	TRBJ2-7	.	13	CASSLGYPYEQYF	TGCGCCAGCAGCTTAGGGTACCCCTACGAGCAGTACTTC
.	TRBV9	TRBJ2-3	.	15	CASSVGTIDTDTQYF	TGTGCCAGCAGCGTTGGGACAATTGACACAGATACGCAGTATTTT
TRBD2	TRBV18	TRBJ2-3	.	14	CASSPGGSTDTQYF	TGTGCCAGCTCACCGGGGGGGAGCACAGATACGCAGTATTTT
TRBD1	TRBV29-1	TRBJ1-2	.	12	CSVGQASGGYTF	TGCAGCGTCGGACAGGCCTCTGGGGGCTACACCTTC
TRBD1	TRBV27	TRBJ1-2	once	16	CASSSDDRQGTSGYTF	TGTGCCAGCAGTTCCGACGACCGACAGGGAACCAGCGGCTACACCTTC
TRBD1	TRBV7-2	TRBJ1-4	once	15	CASSLPQGGGEKLFF	TGTGCCAGCAGCTTACCGCAGGGGGGAGGAGAAAAACTGTTTTTT
TRBD1	TRBV5-5	TRBJ1-5	.	16	CASSSGQGNSNQPQHF	TGTGCCAGCAGCTCGGGACAGGGCAATAGCAATCAGCCCCAGCATTTT
TRBD2	TRBV11-3	TRBJ2-1	.	15	CASSRGLAGDNEQFF	TGTGCCAGCAGCCGGGGACTAGCGGGAGATAATGAGCAGTTCTTC
.	TRBV6-5	TRBJ2-2	.	14	CASRPREGIGELFF	TGTGCCAGCAGGCCTCGTGAGGGAATCGGGGAGCTGTTTTTT
TRBD2	TRBV13	TRBJ2-1	.	18	CASRYSRMAGVSYNEQFF	TGTGCCAGCAGATATAGCCGGATGGCGGGAGTCTCCTACAATGAGCAGTTCTTC
.	TRBV4-1	TRBJ2-7	.	15	CASSQEGPAPYEQYF	TGCGCCAGCAGCCAGGAGGGGCCCGCCCCCTACGAGCAGTACTTC
.	TRBV19	TRBJ1-5	.	17	CASSKDSLFVSNQPQHF	TGTGCCAGTAGTAAAGACAGTCTCTTCGTTAGCAATCAGCCCCAGCATTTT
.	TRBV27	TRBJ2-2	.	14	CASMKNWGGRELFF	TGTGCCAGCATGAAGAATTGGGGGGGCCGGGAGCTGTTTTTT
TRBD2	TRBV10-3	TRBJ2-2	.	14	CASRREGSTGELFF	TGTGCCAGCCGCAGGGAGGGAAGCACCGGGGAGCTGTTTTTT
.	TRBV20-1	TRBJ1-1	.	17	CSASVARTDLMNTEAFF	TGCAGTGCTAGTGTAGCTCGAACAGACTTAATGAACACTGAAGCTTTCTTT
.	TRBV2	TRBJ2-7	.	12	CASRGDSYEQYF	TGTGCCAGCAGGGGGGACTCCTACGAGCAGTACTTC